The present T cell receptor (beta chain) was sequenced within a study of cytomegalovirus exposure and HLA in healthy donors listed by TCRdb under 2017. Concerning the study at large: In an earlier analysis of 550 to 750 of the donors, around 290 Gb of sequence data and 100 million or so unique TCR beta sequences from 180 million or so T cells were reported. An early release that covered roughly 600 HLA-typed donors contained 300 to 350 gigabases of sequencing data and some 87 million unique TCR sequences. Of the 300 to 450 genotyped donors, about 80% fell in the genetic ancestry cluster associated with self-reported Caucasian donors. The study aimed to test whether cataloging public T cell receptors could reveal signatures of past pathogen exposure. The study used immunosequencing to profile the T cell repertoires of hundreds of subjects and linked those repertoires to cytomegalovirus serostatus. Along with the 666-subject first cohort, a separate validation cohort of over 90 different subjects was used. The study combined high-throughput TCR immunosequencing, statistical association of individual TCRs with disease status, and machine learning to predict cytomegalovirus infection status. To study patterns of TCR occurrence, a later analysis re-analyzed previously published TCR beta repertoires from 666 donors and added high-resolution HLA genotyping. Rather than drawing on any new phenotypic data, the later analysis identified candidate immune exposures from TCR beta sequences and the way those sequences occurred across donors. To decide whether each TCR beta V gene segment behaved as functional or pseudogenic, an earlier analysis of fewer than 750 of the donors relied on high-throughput TCR beta sequencing. Donor age, sex, ethnicity and CMV serostatus were collected together with the repertoire data. In a later genetic analysis, genome-wide SNP genotypes for about 65% of the roughly 670 donors were used, and that subset was treated as a discovery cohort. All discovery cohort repertoires had been generated on a single sequencing platform. Class I and class II HLA loci were covered by the typing at four-digit resolution. Typing coverage varied by locus: 629-630 donors for A, B, C, DRB1 and DQB1; 522 for DQA1; approximately 570 for DPA1; around 450 for DPB1. Five DR-DQ haplotypes were handled as single units for association and clustering, since linkage in the cohort was strong. Across some 400 genotyped donors of the cohort, an average of 235,054 unique TCR beta nucleotide sequences per donor were sequenced, and 15% to 20% of those sequences were non-productive.

Libraries were made using the immunoSEQ multiplex PCR assay. For the multiplex PCR, a mixture combining 60 forward primers for TCR Vbeta segments and 13 reverse primers for TCR Jbeta segments was used. Amplification of the CDR3 region of rearranged TCR beta genes was performed with a multiplex PCR assay on genomic DNA. On the Illumina HiSeq System, the amplified TCR beta libraries were sequenced as 87-base-pair reads. In the authors' own workflow: A later analysis counted about 76 million unique TCR beta chains across the 690 or so repertoires, and 9.5 million to 11 million of these chains were shared by at least two donors. A nearest-neighbor algorithm error-corrected the raw reads and collapsed the reads into unique sequences, merging closely related sequences to remove PCR and sequencing errors. CDR3 sequences were aligned to IMGT reference sequences to assign V, D and J gene segments. Each retained sequence needed at least a six-nucleotide match to both a V gene segment and a J gene segment. Rearrangements were classified as productive when the CDR3 lacked stop codons and remained in frame with V and J, and all other rearrangements were classified as non-productive. CDR3 was defined according to IMGT convention as the region running from the second conserved V-encoded cysteine to the conserved J-encoded phenylalanine. In an earlier analysis of more than 550 of the donors, sequences lacking an unambiguous match to a single V gene segment were excluded. In an earlier analysis of a few hundred of the donors, V segments were called functional above 56.7% productive rearrangements and were called segregating when the between-donor standard deviation exceeded 5%. A statistical classification framework was developed to diagnose cytomegalovirus status using the catalog of TCR beta chain sequences. A later analysis assigned V and J genes by comparing TCR nucleotide sequences with IMGT/GENE-DB human TR gene sequences. In a later analysis, CDR3 sequences and most-parsimonious VDJ recombination scenarios were assigned using the TCRdist pipeline. In a later analysis, every TCR beta chain was defined by the combination of its CDR3 amino acid sequence and its V-gene family, and reads without a unique V-gene family were dropped. In a later analysis, fewer than 650 highly shared, low-generation-probability nucleotide sequences were removed to address suspected cross-contamination and a sequencing artifact. For each public chain, a later analysis derived a clonal expansion index from normalized ranks of inferred template counts within each repertoire. Generation probabilities in a later analysis came from a VDJ recombination model fitted to out-of-frame rearrangements, and those results were checked against IGoR. A later analysis scored TCR-TCR, TCR-HLA and TCR-CMV co-occurrence with hypergeometric tests, applying a repertoire-size bias correction to TCR pairs. False discovery rates were estimated in a later analysis by permuting HLA or CMV assignments 20 times. In a later analysis, co-occurring TCRs were grouped using DBSCAN, and TCRdist sequence similarity was added for clustering within HLA-allele-positive subsets. For co-occurrence clustering, repertoires with fewer than 30,000 or more than 120,000 public chains were excluded, along with several repertoires with anomalous nucleotide sharing. This is the immuneACCESS table as TCRdb keeps it, with only in-frame sequences that have V and J called. A part of the clones is gone; compared with another copy, unresolved V genes explain less than half, and the rest is unexplained. V, J and clone size were drawn from that table, and D and trimming were deduced from the DNA. The sample records approximately 150,000 clones, almost 75% of which are singletons. Of the sample, 5.4% is held by the ten largest clones.

The cohort was made up of under 800 healthy bone marrow donors. At the time of sampling, all cohort members were nominally healthy, though unrecorded immune exposures were likely present. The donor tested CMV seropositive, placing the donor among the roughly 270 seropositive members of the cohort. Every donor gave a peripheral blood sample, and the peripheral blood mononuclear cells from that sample were used for TCR beta sequencing. Genomic DNA extraction from the blood cell samples was performed with the Qiagen DNeasy Blood Extraction Kit. Findings and caveats that apply to the study as a whole: Correlated functional status among segregating V segments might reflect linkage disequilibrium, but an unknown experimental factor could not be ruled out. In an earlier analysis of approximately 590 of the donors, most TCR beta V segments were observed in productive rearrangements about 90% or about 30% of the time, broadly matching IMGT annotations. A further reported finding was that TCR beta sequences accurately predicted the HLA-A and HLA-B alleles for most subjects in the first cohort. It was suggested by the authors that the approach could potentially be generalized to other disease states and immunological phenotypes. A later analysis found that TCR association rates varied across HLA loci, with DRB1 alleles showing the most associated TCRs and HLA-C alleles the fewest. A later genetic analysis reported fewer N-insertions in productive TCRs among donors in an Asian-associated ancestry cluster than the roughly 650-donor mean. Roughly uniform sequencing depth across donors was assumed in presence/absence analyses, although this assumption may not hold. Because HLA typing was unavailable for some donors at each locus, only the typed subset was used in association tests. In a later analysis, HLA-associated TCR beta chains were found to be more clonally expanded and to have lower generation probabilities than equally common non-associated chains. Because the 87-base-pair reads could not distinguish some IMGT-functional V segments, including TRBV6-2 and TRBV6-3, those segments were excluded. Across donors, most TCR sequences were observed very rarely, whereas some public TCRs were present in many individuals. A total of 164 TCR beta chains were listed by the study as associated with cytomegalovirus. In vitro tests confirmed that a few of the cytomegalovirus-associated TCR beta chains recognize cytomegalovirus antigens. The cohort was sequenced for TCR beta chains only, and without alpha or paired-chain data the features that could be detected were limited. The earlier analysis of fewer than 750 of the donors excluded roughly 17 rarely observed V segments, including chromosome 9 orphons, because counts were too low. CMV serostatus was the only immune exposure information available for the cohort. Most CMV-associated TCR beta chains appeared to be HLA-restricted in a later analysis, and the HLA associations seemed to be driven largely by CMV exposure. The sequencing pipeline was judged likely to have produced a cluster of highly shared sequence variants as a technical artifact. At a false discovery rate of 0.05, a later analysis linked around 15,000 TCR beta sequences to specific HLA alleles. In a later analysis, several top co-occurrence clusters were reported to appear linked to parvovirus B19, influenza, CMV and Epstein-Barr virus. V-gene and J-gene trimming of TCR beta chains was associated with a missense DCLRE1C variant in a later genetic analysis, and the association was replicated in an independent cohort. The classifier was reported to diagnose cytomegalovirus status with high specificity and sensitivity in both the original and validation cohorts. When HLA alleles, especially DR and DQ, strongly co-occurred, attributing TCR associations to individual alleles was difficult.

This clone has a handful of counts. This clone's antigen is unknown. Base qualities were left out, and no much larger clone turns up one base away. The CDR3 runs 14 residues from the cysteine to the phenylalanine. Just the 42-base CDR3 DNA is kept, in frame starting at base 1. In the germline V gene, CDR1 corresponds to MNHEY and CDR2 to SVGAGI. V and J lose 6 bases and 6 bases, and a span of 18 bases separates them. What was sequenced was PBMCs. The V gene is TRBV6-5 and the J gene is TRBJ2-7; perhaps TRBD1 is the D gene, with 6 bases matching. The TCR comes from a woman between 18 and 29 years old in good health and CMV-seropositive. The bases are TGTGCCAGCAGACAGGGATCGGGGACGGGCGAGCAGTACTTC. The resulting protein is CASRQGSGTGEQYF.